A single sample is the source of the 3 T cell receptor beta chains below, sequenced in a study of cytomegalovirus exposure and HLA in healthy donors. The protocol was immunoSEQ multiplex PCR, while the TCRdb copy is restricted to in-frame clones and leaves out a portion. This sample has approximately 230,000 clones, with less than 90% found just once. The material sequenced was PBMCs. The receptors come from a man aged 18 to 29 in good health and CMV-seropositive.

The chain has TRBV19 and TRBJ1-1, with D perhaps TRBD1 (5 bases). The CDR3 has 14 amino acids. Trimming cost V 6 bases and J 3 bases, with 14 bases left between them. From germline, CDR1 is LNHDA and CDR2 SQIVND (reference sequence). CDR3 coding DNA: TGTGCCAGTAGAATGAGGGGCTGGGACACTGAAGCTTTCTTT. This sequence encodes CASRMRGWDTEAFF.

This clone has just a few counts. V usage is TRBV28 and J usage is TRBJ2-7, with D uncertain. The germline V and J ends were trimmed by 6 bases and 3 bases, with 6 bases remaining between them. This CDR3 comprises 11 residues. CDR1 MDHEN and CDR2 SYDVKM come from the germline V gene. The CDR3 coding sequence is TGTGCCAGCAGGGTGGGCTACGAGCAGTACTTC. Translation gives CASRVGYEQYF.

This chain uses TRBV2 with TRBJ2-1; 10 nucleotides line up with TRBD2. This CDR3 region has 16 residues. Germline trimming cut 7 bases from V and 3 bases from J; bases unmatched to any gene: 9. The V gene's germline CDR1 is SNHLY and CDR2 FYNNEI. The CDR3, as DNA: TGTGCCAGCACTGCCGGACTAGCGGAATTCTACAATGAGCAGTTCTTC. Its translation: CASTAGLAEFYNEQFF.